These T cell receptor beta chains were read from a single sample in a study of molecular identifiers for immune sequencing clone quantification. TCRdb processed the PCR reads anew with MiXCR; each CDR3 protein has one entry. The sample contains fewer than 350,000 distinct CDR3 sequences, about a fifth of which appear only once. The sample taken for sequencing was naive CD8+ T cells from blood, with Jurkat cell RNA spiked in. These receptors were obtained from a human donor in good health. Some libraries in this study had Jurkat cell RNA spiked in. Both conserved end residues are part of each CDR3. The D gene is left open where the match is weak. Clone size is given for some rows only: seen once, a few or many times, or a class if the clone is expanded.

j_call | v_call | d_call | clone_size | cdr3_nt | cdr3_aa
TRBJ2-1 | TRBV6-5 | TRBD2 | many | TGTGCCAGCAGGCCCGGACTAGCGGGAGTGGATGAGCAGTTCTTC | CASRPGLAGVDEQFF
TRBJ1-6 | TRBV12-3/TRBV12-4 | TRBD1 | many | TGTGCCAGCAGTCCGTCGACAGGGATACTTTCACCCCTCCACTTT | CASSPSTGILSPLHF
TRBJ2-7 | TRBV6-8 | TRBD1 | . | TGTGCCAGCAGTTACTCGTGGGTACCGGGACAGGAGACCTACGAGCAGTACTTC | CASSYSWVPGQETYEQYF
TRBJ2-7 | TRBV28 | . | many | TGTGCCAGCAGTTTAAGCCCGGTAGGGGCGACGGACTACGAGCAGTACTTC | CASSLSPVGATDYEQYF
TRBJ1-5 | TRBV5-4 | TRBD1 | many | TGTGCCAGTCAGCCAGGGACAGGGCTTCAGCCCCAGCATTTT | CASQPGTGLQPQHF
TRBJ2-5 | TRBV27 | . | . | TGTGCCAGCAGTTTTCTCGCAGGGAGCTTGGGAGAGGCCCAGTACTTC | CASSFLAGSLGEAQYF
TRBJ2-1 | TRBV4-1 | . | few | TGCGCCAGCAGCCAAGTAGATAGGGGCAGCTCCTACAATGAGCAGTTCTTC | CASSQVDRGSSYNEQFF
TRBJ2-3 | TRBV7-9 | TRBD1 | many | TGTGCCAGCAGCTCACGCCACTACGGGGACAGCCTCACAGATACGCAGTATTTT | CASSSRHYGDSLTDTQYF
TRBJ2-7 | TRBV5-6 | TRBD1 | few | TGTGCCAGCAGCACCGACAGGGAAACCTACGAGCAGTACTTC | CASSTDRETYEQYF
TRBJ2-3 | TRBV19 | . | . | TGTGCCAGTGGTACTTCAAACACAGATACGCAGTATTTT | CASGTSNTDTQYF
TRBJ1-4 | TRBV7-9 | . | many | TGTGCCAGCAGCTTAACCAACGCCGAAAAACTGTTTTTT | CASSLTNAEKLFF
TRBJ2-1 | TRBV27 | TRBD2 | . | TGTGCCAGCTGGGGGCTAGCGGGAGCGGTTGAGCAGTTCTTC | CASWGLAGAVEQFF
TRBJ1-1 | TRBV5-6 | . | . | TGTGCCAGCAGCTTGAGTAGGGTGAGAGCTTTCTTT | CASSLSRVRAFF
TRBJ2-7 | TRBV5-1 | . | many | TGCGCCAGCAGCTTGGCCCTGGTTGGTCCGGGCCTGAGCTCCTACGAGCAGTACTTC | CASSLALVGPGLSSYEQYF
TRBJ1-3 | TRBV28 | . | . | TGTGCCAGCAGTTTCACACGAAATTCTGGAAACACCATATATTTT | CASSFTRNSGNTIYF
TRBJ2-7 | TRBV7-9 | . | many | TGTGCCAGCAGCTCCCGGCGGGGCCATTCCTACGAGCAGTACTTC | CASSSRRGHSYEQYF
TRBJ1-1 | TRBV2 | TRBD1 | few | TGTGCCAGCAGTCCCGACAGGGGAGGGGGCACTGAAGCTTTCTTT | CASSPDRGGGTEAFF
TRBJ2-3 | TRBV7-2 | . | many | TGTGCCAGCAGCTACTTGATTAATTCAGATACGCAGTATTTT | CASSYLINSDTQYF
TRBJ2-1 | TRBV7-9 | TRBD2 | . | TGTGCCAGCAGCTTAATAGCGGGGGGCCGCTCCTACAATGAGCAGTTCTTC | CASSLIAGGRSYNEQFF
TRBJ2-6 | TRBV27 | . | . | TGTGCCAGCAGTTTGGTACAGCCATCTGGGGCCAACGTCCTGGCTTTC | CASSLVQPSGANVLAF